The rows below give T cell receptor beta chains drawn from one sample of a study of beta chain features in type 1 diabetes. The assay was immunoSEQ multiplex PCR, and TCRdb's table has in-frame clones only and misses some. The data contain approximately 260,000 clones, roughly 20% of them singletons. The sequencing input was naive CD4+ T cells from blood. All receptors derive from a woman aged 40 to 50 with type 1 diabetes. CDR3s include the opening cysteine and the closing phenylalanine or tryptophan.

>TRBJ2-3|TRBV10-3
CAISESSGTDTQYF
>TRBJ2-5|TRBV18
CASSAASVQETQYF
>TRBJ1-2|TRBV30
CAWSRGGYGYTF
>TRBJ1-1|TRBV9
CASSRQGPVSTEAFF
>TRBJ2-1|TRBV15
CATSGRDRVVNEQFF
>TRBJ2-3|TRBV30
CAWRLAGATDTQYF
>TRBJ1-4|TRBV7-9
CASSLFGGTNEKLFF
>TRBJ2-7|TRBV9
CASGTEGEQYF
>TRBJ2-1|TRBV5-4
CASSLLRGSYNEQFF
>TRBJ2-1|TRBV14
CASSHLSGWGDEQFF
>TRBJ2-7|TRBV5-1
CASSLYYEQYF
>TRBJ2-1|TRBV18
CASSPRVAGGHEQFF
>TRBJ1-1|TRBV9
CASSPTGMNTEAFF
>TRBJ1-5|TRBV4-1
CASRRTGVQPQHF
>TRBJ2-1|TRBV15
CATSRDQMGGNEQFF
>TRBJ1-4|TRBV30
CASNRVSNEKLFF
>TRBJ2-1|TRBV7-3
CASSLSSGEQFF
>TRBJ1-2|TRBV11-1
CASSSTGDYDRANYGYTF
>TRBJ2-1|TRBV10-3
CAISFLAGTHTEQFF
>TRBJ2-1|TRBV5-1
CASSLRGGNEQFF
>TRBJ2-5|TRBV25-1
CASSEYSGTSLLETQYF
>TRBJ2-4|TRBV9
CASSVGTGKNIQYF
>TRBJ1-1|TRBV5-4
CASSPEARMNTEAFF
>TRBJ1-2|TRBV30
CAWTKAIGGYTF
>TRBJ1-1|TRBV30
CAWSVGPMNTEAFF
>TRBJ1-2|TRBV4-2
CASSQASRKESRGYTF
>TRBJ2-7|TRBV4-1
CASSQHGTSGGVPSEQYF
>TRBJ2-1|TRBV11-1
CASSLGTSYNEQFF
>TRBJ2-5|TRBV15
CATSTRTSWGETQYF
>TRBJ2-7|TRBV6-5
CASRIQGAPYEQYF
>TRBJ2-5|TRBV11-2
CASSSSQETQYF
>TRBJ1-1|TRBV29-1
CSVDGEGGLSTEAFF
>TRBJ2-3|TRBV5-6
CASSLGHHSTDTQYF
>TRBJ2-6|TRBV30
CAWSTGVSSSGANVLTF
>TRBJ2-7|TRBV5-1
CASSSSASYEQYF
>TRBJ1-1|TRBV29-1
CSVNRNMNTEAFF
>TRBJ1-6|TRBV7-2
CASSSRQQNSPLHF
>TRBJ2-3|TRBV5-1
CASSSTLDTQYF
>TRBJ2-1|TRBV6-5
CATMARGTSNEQFF
>TRBJ1-4|TRBV29-1
CSAGAQGNEKLFF
>TRBJ1-1|TRBV16
CASSQSREREAFF
>TRBJ2-1|TRBV5-1
CASSFEDNSYNEQFF
>NA|TRBV29-1
CSALTHYEQYF
>TRBJ2-1|TRBV2
CASRVQGQLEEQFF
>TRBJ2-3|TRBV7-2
CASSYRGPGTDTQYF
>TRBJ1-1|TRBV28
CASSLRPGEAFF
>TRBJ1-5|TRBV6-5
CASSKEEGQPQHF
>TRBJ2-2|TRBV7-3
CASSPGQLGKLFF
>TRBJ2-5|TRBV7-2
CASSSYVVETQYF
>TRBJ2-7|TRBV5-4
CASSPGGGPYEQYF
>TRBJ1-2|TRBV6-6
CASSYRESDGYTF
>TRBJ1-2|TRBV2
CASSEEGQSYGYTF
>TRBJ1-2|TRBV9
CASSLTGGVSGYTF